A selection of T cell receptor beta chains follows, all from one sample in a study of response to subunit inactivated influenza vaccine. Via MiXCR, TCRdb re-called the RT-PCR reads, giving one row per CDR3 protein. The data hold 650,000 to 850,000 distinct CDR3 sequences, with approximately 15% observed a single time. The sequencing here drew on PBMCs from blood, taken less than 15 days before vaccination. The receptors shown here come from a man over 45 who received an inactivated influenza vaccine. Both conserved end residues are trimmed from each CDR3.

j_gene | v_gene | CDR3aa
TRBJ1-2 | TRBV14 | ASSSLQDRGFDGYT
TRBJ2-7 | TRBV10-3 | AISDGSYSYEQY
TRBJ2-7 | TRBV10-3 | ATYDRGTHEQY
TRBJ2-1 | TRBV7-9 | ASSRWSGTGRYNEQF
TRBJ2-7 | TRBV28 | ASSLGQGGREQY
TRBJ1-2 | TRBV20-1 | SARNPGQGVRGYT
TRBJ2-7 | TRBV6-1 | VSSDTSGPDAPYEQY
TRBJ2-1 | TRBV11-2 | ASSLSDHKGNEQF
TRBJ1-2 | TRBV20-1 | SASGGQGARTT
TRBJ1-4 | TRBV20-1 | SALEFRGLDEKLF
TRBJ2-2 | TRBV10-2 | ASRATGSITGELF
TRBJ1-5 | TRBV2 | ASSKQSYSNQPQH
TRBJ1-2 | TRBV20-1 | SARDEGGLTYGYT
TRBJ2-7 | TRBV6-1 | ASSRGGSLEQY
TRBJ2-7 | TRBV12-3/TRBV12-4 | ASRGTGSSYEQY